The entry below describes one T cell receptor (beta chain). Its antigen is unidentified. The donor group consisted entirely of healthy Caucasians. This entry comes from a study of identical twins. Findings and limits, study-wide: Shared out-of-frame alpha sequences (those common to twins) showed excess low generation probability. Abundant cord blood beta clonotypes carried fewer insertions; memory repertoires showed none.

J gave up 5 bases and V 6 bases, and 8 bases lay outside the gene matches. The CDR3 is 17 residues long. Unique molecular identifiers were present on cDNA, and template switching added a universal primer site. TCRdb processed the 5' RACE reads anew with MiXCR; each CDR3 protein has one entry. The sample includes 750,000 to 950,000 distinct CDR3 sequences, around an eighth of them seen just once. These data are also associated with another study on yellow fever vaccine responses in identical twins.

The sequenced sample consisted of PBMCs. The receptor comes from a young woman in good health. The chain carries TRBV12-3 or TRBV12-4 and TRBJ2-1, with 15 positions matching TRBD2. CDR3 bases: TGTGCCAGCAGACGGGGGACTAGCGGGAGGTCCCACAATGAGCAGTTCTTC. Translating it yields CASRRGTSGRSHNEQFF.